This T cell receptor beta chain was observed in a study of T cell responses to AZD1222 COVID-19 vaccine. Study results and limitations: With dominance at 160-218 and 743-854, vaccine-associated CD4 TCRs spanned spike. A mostly white British donor set with more females was recruited, and clonal diversity was possibly underestimated.

Data came from immunoSEQ multiplex PCR; TCRdb stores just in-frame clones and leaves some out. The sample includes 150,000 to 200,000 clones, 92% seen only once; the top ten take around 0.98%. With respect to this clone: Its antigen remains unknown.

The germline V gene has CDR1 KGHSH and CDR2 LQKENI. V lost 6 bases to trimming and J lost 2 bases; unmatched junction nucleotides: 5. This CDR3 contains 14 residues. The V and J genes are TRBV18 and TRBJ2-3, with 7 nucleotides matching TRBD1. Specimen: peripheral blood, collected 28 days after the second AZD1222 dose. The origin of this receptor is an adult who received the AZD1222 COVID-19 vaccine. The CDR3 protein is CASSPGTDTDTQYF. DNA of the CDR3: TGTGCCAGCTCGCCAGGGACAGACACAGATACGCAGTATTTT.